This entry lists 32 T cell receptor beta chains sequenced from one sample in a study of control samples from healthy donors and cancer patients. Only in-frame clones appear in the TCRdb table, and some are missing; sequencing was by immunoSEQ multiplex PCR. The data hold fewer than 300,000 clones, with 82% observed a single time. Sequencing used PBMCs. These receptors all come from a woman aged 55-69 years with lung cancer.

This clone was observed a handful of times. The rearrangement links TRBV5-6 to TRBJ1-4, with 7 bases that match TRBD1. V lost 0 bases and J lost 8; bases outside the gene matches: 4. Germline-derived CDR1 and CDR2 are SGHDT and YYEEEE. This CDR3 contains 14 residues. For the CDR3, the DNA is TGTGCCAGCAGCTTGGGCAGGGGGAGGGAAAAACTGTTTTTT. It codes for CASSLGRGREKLFF.

V and J are TRBV5-1 and TRBJ2-7, with 7 bases lining up with TRBD1. Germline V gene data show CDR1 as SGHRS and CDR2 as YFSETQ. The CDR3 spans 12 residues. The V segment lost 4 bases and the J segment 7 bases; nucleotides outside the gene matches: 5. The CDR3 DNA reads TGCGCCAGCAGCCGAGGGACAGCGGAGCAGTACTTC. It encodes CASSRGTAEQYF.

The chain joins TRBV2 to TRBJ1-5; D might be TRBD1 (5 bases). The CDR3 runs 13 residues. The germline V gene has CDR1 SNHLY and CDR2 FYNNEI. Trimming took 4 bases from V and 7 from J, leaving 11 bases between them. The CDR3 loop reads CASSAGQLQPQHF. Here the CDR3 DNA reads TGTGCCAGCAGTGCGGGGCAGCTACAGCCCCAGCATTTT.

The chain uses TRBV19 and TRBJ1-3; D might be TRBD1 (5 bases). The V gene's germline CDR1 is LNHDA and CDR2 SQIVND (reference sequence). CDR3 length: 16 amino acids. Trimming pared 3 bases from V and 4 bases from J, leaving 16 bases between. CDR3: CASSIKGFGTGNTIYF. The CDR3 DNA sequence: TGTGCCAGTAGTATCAAGGGCTTTGGGACCGGAAACACCATATATTTT.

V and J are TRBV4-1 and TRBJ2-3; 13 nucleotides line up with TRBD2. Unmatched junction bases numbered 3, after V lost 0 bases and J lost 9 bases. Germline CDR1 and CDR2: MGHRA and YSYEKL. The CDR3 spans 15 residues. CDR3 region: CASSQDLLAGGTQYF. The CDR3, as DNA: TGCGCCAGCAGCCAAGATCTACTAGCGGGAGGGACGCAGTATTTT.

This clone appeared once. The chain couples TRBV18 to TRBJ1-1; TRBD1 aligns across 9 bases. The CDR3 runs to 14 residues. The J segment lost 1 base and the V segment lost 5 bases, leaving 2 bases of the junction unmatched. Germline CDR1 and CDR2: KGHSH and LQKENI. CDR3 DNA sequence: TGTGCCAGCTCAGGGACAGGGACGAACACTGAAGCTTTCTTT. Translating it yields CASSGTGTNTEAFF.

The chain combines TRBV5-1 with TRBJ2-1; TRBD1 matches 7 bases. The CDR3 runs 15 residues. V lost 4 bases and J lost 8; bases outside the gene matches: 12. The germline V gene encodes CDR1 SGHRS and CDR2 YFSETQ. This chain's CDR3 is CASSISHRGFDEQFF. The CDR3 DNA reads TGCGCCAGCAGCATCAGTCACAGGGGTTTTGATGAGCAGTTCTTC.

The rearrangement uses TRBV7-3 and TRBJ2-2; D possibly uses TRBD1 or TRBD2 (6 bases each). Trimming cost V 8 bases and J 5 bases, with 15 bases left between them. Germline V gene lookup returns CDR1 SGHTA and CDR2 FQGTGA. This CDR3 spans 14 amino acids. CDR3 amino acids: CASGSGARTGELFF. The CDR3 DNA reads TGTGCCAGCGGCTCGGGGGCCAGGACCGGGGAGCTGTTTTTT.

CDR3 sequence reads: CASSLGPLGGTEAFF. The CDR3 coding sequence is TGTGCCAGCAGCTTAGGCCCCCTGGGGGGGACTGAAGCTTTCTTT. This sequence joins TRBV7-8 and TRBJ1-1; possibly TRBD1 for D (5 bases). CDR1 is SGHVS, CDR2 FQNEAQ, per germline. This CDR3 contains 15 residues. V gave up 1 base and J gave up 5 bases, with 14 bases separating them.

This clone was picked up a small number of times. The chain combines TRBV5-1 with TRBJ1-2, with a tentative D call TRBD1 (5 bases). From germline, CDR1 is SGHRS and CDR2 YFSETQ. V was trimmed by 0 bases and J by 8 bases, leaving 14 bases between them. The CDR3 length is 14 residues. Here the CDR3 DNA reads TGCGCCAGCAGCTTGGGGGGGACTCAAAGGGGCTACACCTTC. Translated, it gives CASSLGGTQRGYTF.

This clone appeared a few times. This chain joins TRBV5-1 and TRBJ2-5; 7 bases agree with TRBD2. The CDR3 totals 14 residues. CDR1 and CDR2 (germline): SGHRS, YFSETQ. The junction had 8 bases not matched to a gene; V was cut back by 4 bases and J by 5 bases. The CDR3 nucleotides are TGCGCCAGCAGCCCCGGACTAGTAGCGGAGACCCAGTACTTC. It is translated as CASSPGLVAETQYF.

V gene TRBV27 combines with J gene TRBJ2-5; no clear D. The V end was cut by 5 bases, the J end by 3 bases, with 10 bases between. This CDR3 spans 13 amino acids. Germline CDR1 is MNHEY and CDR2 is SMNVEV (reference sequence). The DNA of the CDR3 is TGTGCCAGCAGTCTGGACGTGAAAGAGACCCAGTACTTC. This gives the protein CASSLDVKETQYF.

The rearrangement joins TRBV3-1 (or the pseudogene TRBV3-2) to TRBJ2-5, with D perhaps TRBD2 (7 bases). Between the trimmed V and J ends, which lost 4 bases and 4 bases, there was a span of 16 bases. The CDR3 loop spans 15 amino acids. Germline CDR1 is LGHDT and CDR2 is YNNKEL (reference sequence). CDR3 in DNA: TGTGCCAGCAGCCTGTATGGGGGGGGCGCAGAGACCCAGTACTTC. It codes for CASSLYGGGAETQYF.

This clone was found once. J is TRBJ2-3 and V is TRBV4-2, with 11 bases aligning to TRBD2. V was pared by 1 base and J by 5 bases, with 8 bases of the junction left unmatched. The germline gives CDR1 LGHNA, CDR2 YNFKEQ. The CDR3 is 17 amino acids. DNA for the CDR3: TGTGCCAGCAGCCAAGCCGCTCTAGCGGGAGGAATAGATACGCAGTATTTT. Its protein product is CASSQAALAGGIDTQYF.

The chain carries TRBV5-4 and TRBJ1-2; 8 bases are a match to TRBD1. Germline V lookup: CDR1 SGHNT, CDR2 YYREEE (reference sequence). This CDR3 spans 14 amino acids. V lost 0 bases to trimming and J lost 4 bases; unmatched junction nucleotides: 2. For the CDR3, the DNA is TGTGCCAGCAGCTTGGCTCAGGGGGCCTATGGCTACACCTTC. Protein: CASSLAQGAYGYTF.

This clone was observed a handful of times. The genes are TRBV9 and TRBJ2-7, with TRBD2 matching over 9 bases. Trimming at V came to 3 bases and at J to 3 bases, leaving 10 bases not matched to a gene. The CDR3 covers 16 residues. The germline V gene encodes CDR1 SGDLS and CDR2 YYNGEE. The CDR3 is CASSATTGLALYEQYF. In DNA, the CDR3 is TGTGCCAGCAGCGCCACTACGGGACTAGCTCTCTACGAGCAGTACTTC. Supplemented by reference TRBV9 and TRBJ2-7, the full variable domain reads DSGVTQTPKHLITATGQRVTLRCSPRSGDLSVYWYQQSLDQGLQFLIQYYNGEERAKGNILERFSAQQFPDLHSELNLSSLELGDSALYFCASSATTGLALYEQYFGPGTRLTVT.

The chain combines TRBV15 with TRBJ2-7; TRBD1 agrees at 7 bases. Germline V lookup: CDR1 LNHNV, CDR2 YYDKDF (reference sequence). The J segment lost 3 bases and the V segment lost 0 bases, leaving 11 bases of the junction unmatched. The CDR3 has 17 residues. The chain's CDR3 is CATSRDHRGVLSYEQYF. CDR3 in DNA: TGTGCCACCAGCAGAGACCACAGGGGAGTTTTGAGCTACGAGCAGTACTTC. Supplemented by reference TRBV15 and TRBJ2-7, the full variable domain reads DAMVIQNPRYQVTQFGKPVTLSCSQTLNHNVMYWYQQKSSQAPKLLFHYYDKDFNNEADTPDNFQSRRPNTSFCFLDIRSPGLGDTAMYLCATSRDHRGVLSYEQYFGPGTRLTVT.

The CDR3 region has the DNA TGTGCCAGCAGCTCCCCCCCTGAGGGGGCTGGCTACACCTTC. Residues: CASSSPPEGAGYTF. The V and J genes are TRBV6-5 and TRBJ1-2; TRBD1 agrees at 7 bases. Per the germline V gene, CDR1 is MNHEY and CDR2 is SVGAGI. Trimming at V came to 6 bases and at J to 7 bases, leaving 11 bases not matched to a gene. This CDR3 region has 14 residues.

The gene calls are TRBV3-1 (or the pseudogene TRBV3-2) and TRBJ1-1; D remains unclear. V was pared by 4 bases and J by 6 bases, with 9 bases between. This CDR3 is built from 12 residues. Germline-derived CDR1 and CDR2 are LGHDT and YNNKEL (reference sequence). Written as DNA, the CDR3 is TGTGCCAGCAGCCCTCGAGCTTCTGAAGCTTTCTTT. Its translation is CASSPRASEAFF.

V and J are TRBV6-5 and TRBJ1-5; D remains unclear. The germline V gene encodes CDR1 MNHEY and CDR2 SVGAGI. The CDR3 is 13 residues long. Trimming took 5 bases from V and 3 from J, leaving 8 bases between them. The CDR3 DNA follows: TGTGCCAGCAGTCGAGGATACAATCAGCCCCAGCATTTT. Translating it yields CASSRGYNQPQHF.

The chain joins TRBV19 to TRBJ1-5, with 8 bases that match TRBD1. The CDR3 consists of 14 residues. The V gene's germline CDR1 is LNHDA and CDR2 SQIVND (reference sequence). With V trimmed by 8 bases and J by 0 bases, 3 bases remained unmatched. Written as DNA, the CDR3 is TGTGCCAGTCGGGACAGGATTAGCAATCAGCCCCAGCATTTT. Translated: CASRDRISNQPQHF.

The chain employs TRBV5-1 and TRBJ1-2; D not resolved. The CDR3 sequence is 14 residues long. V lost 4 bases and J lost 4, with 14 bases in between. Germline CDR1 reads SGHRS; CDR2 reads YFSETQ. The CDR3 is CASSLGVSGYGYTF. CDR3 DNA sequence: TGCGCCAGCAGCCTTGGAGTGAGTGGCTATGGCTACACCTTC.

The chain joins TRBV5-5 to TRBJ1-1; tentatively, D is TRBD1 (5 bases). Germline V gene data show CDR1 as SGHKS and CDR2 as YYEKEE (reference sequence). The V end was cut by 4 bases, the J end by 3 bases, with 13 bases between. CDR3 length: 14 amino acids. The CDR3 nucleotides read TGTGCCAGCAGCCTTATTTGGGGCGACACTGAAGCTTTCTTT. It translates to CASSLIWGDTEAFF.

The J gene is TRBJ2-3, the V gene TRBV5-1; perhaps TRBD1 as D (5 bases). The CDR3 is made up of 15 amino acids. V was cut by 0 bases and J by 4 bases, with 12 bases left in between. Germline V gene sequence: CDR1 SGHRS, CDR2 YFSETQ. The CDR3 DNA sequence: TGCGCCAGCAGCTTGGATCTGACAGCATCAGATACGCAGTATTTT. Amino acid sequence: CASSLDLTASDTQYF.

J is TRBJ2-2 and V is TRBV6-5, with D maybe TRBD1 (5 bases). The CDR3 is 14 residues long. Trimming removed 7 bases at V and 4 bases at J, with 13 bases between. CDR1 MNHEY and CDR2 SVGAGI come from the germline V gene. The CDR3 loop is CASISRGGTGELFF. The CDR3 bases are TGTGCCAGCATTTCAAGGGGTGGCACCGGGGAGCTGTTTTTT.

This clone was recorded once. Other nucleotide sequences from this sample produce the same CDR3. J is TRBJ2-3 and V is TRBV28, with D unresolved. CDR1 and CDR2 from the germline V gene are MDHEN and SYDVKM. Between the trimmed V and J ends, which lost 1 base and 1 base, there was a span of 9 bases. The CDR3 runs to 15 residues. CDR3 loop: CASSLSLKGTDTQYF. CDR3 in DNA: TGTGCCAGCAGTTTATCCCTAAAGGGCACAGATACGCAGTATTTT.

The CDR3 sequence is CASSSRDYYNEQFF. The CDR3 region has the DNA TGTGCCAGCAGCAGCCGGGACTACTACAATGAGCAGTTCTTC. The rearrangement links TRBV5-4 to TRBJ2-1; 7 bases fit TRBD2. The germline gives CDR1 SGHNT, CDR2 YYREEE (reference sequence). The CDR3 covers 14 residues. After removal of 4 bases from V and 3 bases from J, the junction contained 4 bases not matched to a gene. Full variable domain (outside the CDR3, taken from reference TRBV5-4 and TRBJ2-1): ETGVTQSPTHLIKTRGQQVTLRCSSQSGHNTVSWYQQALGQGPQFIFQYYREEENGRGNFPPRFSGLQFPNYSSELNVNALELDDSALYLCASSSRDYYNEQFFGPGTRLTVL.

This chain joins TRBV7-3 and TRBJ1-1; 12 bases match TRBD1. Looked up from germline, CDR1 is SGHTA and CDR2 is FQGTGA. V gave up 2 bases and J gave up 6 bases; unmatched junction bases: 13. CDR3 length equals 18 residues. CDR3 in amino acids: CASSLCVRDRGPLPEAFF. CDR3 DNA: TGTGCCAGCAGCTTATGTGTGAGGGACAGGGGGCCTCTTCCTGAAGCTTTCTTT. Full variable domain (remainder filled in from reference TRBV7-3 and TRBJ1-1): GAGVSQTPSNKVTEKGKYVELRCDPISGHTALYWYRQSLGQGPEFLIYFQGTGAADDSGLPNDRFFAVRPEGSVSTLKIQRTERGDSAVYLCASSLCVRDRGPLPEAFFGQGTRLTVV.

The chain combines TRBV10-3 with TRBJ2-1, with 10 bases lining up with TRBD2. The trim removed 5 bases at V and 5 bases at J, leaving 9 bases unmatched. This CDR3 has 16 amino acids. CDR1 is ENHRY and CDR2 is SYGVKD in the germline V gene. The CDR3 is CAISSWTSGDHNEQFF. CDR3 nucleotide sequence: TGTGCCATCAGTTCATGGACTAGCGGAGATCACAATGAGCAGTTCTTC.

This clone was seen only once. The chain uses TRBV7-9 and TRBJ2-1, with 12 bases identical to TRBD2. V shed 5 bases and J 4 bases; nucleotides not matched to a gene: 6. Germline CDR1 and CDR2: SEHNR and FQNEAQ (reference sequence). CDR3 length: 16 residues. In DNA form, the CDR3 reads TGTGCCAGCAGCCATCGACTAGCGGGAGAGTACAATGAGCAGTTCTTC. Amino acid sequence: CASSHRLAGEYNEQFF.

The gene calls are TRBV3-1 (or the pseudogene TRBV3-2) and TRBJ1-1; 7 positions match TRBD1. V was pared by 4 bases and J by 10 bases, with 12 bases of the junction left unmatched. Germline lookup yields CDR1 LGHDT and CDR2 YNNKEL (reference sequence). CDR3 length: 14 residues. CDR3: CASSLREGAVTAFF. The CDR3 coding sequence is TGTGCCAGCAGCCTAAGAGAGGGGGCAGTTACAGCTTTCTTT.

The chain joins TRBV9 to TRBJ2-7; 8 bases agree with TRBD1. The CDR3 extends over 14 amino acids. Trimming removed 0 bases from V and 3 bases from J; junction bases left unmatched: 2. Per germline, CDR1 SGDLS and CDR2 YYNGEE. The CDR3 region is CASSVGQGNYEQYF. The CDR3 nucleotides are TGTGCCAGCAGCGTAGGACAGGGGAACTACGAGCAGTACTTC.